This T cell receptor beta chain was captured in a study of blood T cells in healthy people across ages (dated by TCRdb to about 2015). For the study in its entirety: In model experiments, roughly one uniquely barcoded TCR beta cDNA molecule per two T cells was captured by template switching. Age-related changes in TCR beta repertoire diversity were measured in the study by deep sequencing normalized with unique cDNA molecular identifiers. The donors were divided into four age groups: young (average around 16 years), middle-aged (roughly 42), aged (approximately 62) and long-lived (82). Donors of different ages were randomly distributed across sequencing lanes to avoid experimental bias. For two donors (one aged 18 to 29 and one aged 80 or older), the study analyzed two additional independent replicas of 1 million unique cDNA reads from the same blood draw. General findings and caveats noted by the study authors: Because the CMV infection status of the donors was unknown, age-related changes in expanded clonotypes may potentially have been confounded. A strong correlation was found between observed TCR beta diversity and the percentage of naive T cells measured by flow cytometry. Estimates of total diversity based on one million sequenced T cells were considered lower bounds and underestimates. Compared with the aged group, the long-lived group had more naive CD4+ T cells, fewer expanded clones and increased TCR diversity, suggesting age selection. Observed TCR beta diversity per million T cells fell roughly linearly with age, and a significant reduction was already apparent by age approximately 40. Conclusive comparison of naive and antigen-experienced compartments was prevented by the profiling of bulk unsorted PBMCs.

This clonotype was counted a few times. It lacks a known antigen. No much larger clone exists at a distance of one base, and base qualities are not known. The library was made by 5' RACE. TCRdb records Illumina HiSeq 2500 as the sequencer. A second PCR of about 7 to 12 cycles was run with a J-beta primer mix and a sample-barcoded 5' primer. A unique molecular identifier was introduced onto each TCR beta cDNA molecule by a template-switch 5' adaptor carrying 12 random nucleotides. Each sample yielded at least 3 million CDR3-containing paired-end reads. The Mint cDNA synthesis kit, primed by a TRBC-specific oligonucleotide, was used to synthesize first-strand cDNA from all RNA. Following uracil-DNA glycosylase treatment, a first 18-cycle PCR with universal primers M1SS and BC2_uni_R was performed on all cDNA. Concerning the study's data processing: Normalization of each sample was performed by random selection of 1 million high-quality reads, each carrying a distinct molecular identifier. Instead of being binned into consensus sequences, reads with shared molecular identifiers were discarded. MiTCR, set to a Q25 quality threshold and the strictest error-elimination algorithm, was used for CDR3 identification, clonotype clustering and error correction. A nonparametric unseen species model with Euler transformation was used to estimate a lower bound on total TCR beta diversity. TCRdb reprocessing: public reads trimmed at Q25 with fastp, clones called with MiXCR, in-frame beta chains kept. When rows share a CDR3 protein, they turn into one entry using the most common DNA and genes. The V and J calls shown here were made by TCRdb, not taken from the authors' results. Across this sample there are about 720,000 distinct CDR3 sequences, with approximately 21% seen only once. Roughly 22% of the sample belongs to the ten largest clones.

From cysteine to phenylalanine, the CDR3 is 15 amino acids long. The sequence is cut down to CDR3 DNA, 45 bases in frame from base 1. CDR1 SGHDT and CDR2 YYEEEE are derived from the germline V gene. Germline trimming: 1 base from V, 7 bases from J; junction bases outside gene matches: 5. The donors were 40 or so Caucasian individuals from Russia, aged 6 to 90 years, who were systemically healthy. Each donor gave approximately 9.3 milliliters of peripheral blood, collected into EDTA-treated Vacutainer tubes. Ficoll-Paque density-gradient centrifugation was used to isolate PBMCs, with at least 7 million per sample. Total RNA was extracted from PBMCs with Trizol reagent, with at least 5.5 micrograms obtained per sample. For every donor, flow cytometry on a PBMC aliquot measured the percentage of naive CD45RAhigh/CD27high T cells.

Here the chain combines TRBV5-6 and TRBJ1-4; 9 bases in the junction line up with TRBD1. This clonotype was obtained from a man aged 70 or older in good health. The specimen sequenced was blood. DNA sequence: TGTGCCAGCAGCTTGCTTACAGGGGGCTTTGAAAAACTGTTTTTT. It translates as CASSLLTGGFEKLFF.